The T cell receptor (beta chain) under discussion was sequenced for a study of blood T cell repertoires in COVID-19 (dated by TCRdb to 2019 to 2021). The study in broad terms: Collaborator samples came from the United States, Italy and Spain and covered acute and convalescent phases of COVID-19. The material from the prospective study consisted of cDNA or gDNA derived from T cells, B-cell-depleted T cells, or PBMCs. Subjects who had been exposed to COVID-19, were actively infected with it, or had recovered from it provided the deeply sampled blood TCRbeta repertoires that made up the dataset. The repertoires were made available in a free public database intended to serve as a resource for research on the immune response to SARS-CoV-2. Samples came from the ongoing ImmuneRACE study (first 160 participants) plus 1,254 subjects from 6 global collaborators. Nearly every sample came with metadata listing a de-identified subject ID, COVID-19 status, age in years and sex. Where available, HLA class I and class II types were taken from metadata supplied by the sample provider and were not determined by assay-based typing.

Results the study describes overall, beyond this receptor: The amount of clinical and demographic metadata varied by source and participant and was provided uncurated.

Whole blood was collected in K2EDTA tubes by collaborating institutions according to the institutions' own protocols. Collaborator samples were shipped for TCRbeta analysis as frozen whole blood, isolated PBMCs, or DNA extracted from either sample type. TCRbeta CDR3 regions were amplified from genomic DNA by means of the immunoSEQ Assay, a bias-controlled multiplex PCR. Under the source paper's analysis protocol: The number of nucleated cells in each sample was estimated from the amplification of reference gene primers within the assay. To quantify the absolute abundance of each unique TCRbeta CDR3 rearrangement, sequence reads were collapsed and filtered. For each sample, productive Simpson clonality was calculated by taking the square root of Simpson's diversity index across productive rearrangements. This is the immuneACCESS table as TCRdb keeps it, with only in-frame sequences that have V and J called. A part of the clones is gone; compared with another copy, unresolved V genes explain less than half, and the rest is unexplained. V, J and clone size derive from that table, while D and trimming were established from the DNA sequence. For this sample the table gives about 80,000 clones, of which approximately 80% were detected only once. The ten most abundant clones make up less than 15% of the sample.

As for this clone: The clone's antigen remains unknown. No much larger clone is present one base from it, and per-base qualities are unavailable.

The CDR3 measures 15 amino acids from cysteine to phenylalanine. Only the CDR3 region is kept as DNA, spanning 45 bases read in frame from base 1. CDR1 is given as SGHRS and CDR2 as YFSETQ, both from the germline V gene. Here V drops 5 bases and J drops 3 bases, and the junction holds 7 bases not matched to any gene. This sequence was found in a man older than 75 with acute or convalescent COVID-19. This chain joins TRBV5-1 to TRBJ1-4; TRBD1 agrees with 7 junctional bases. The sequencing sample was made of peripheral blood. The bases read TGCGCCAGCAGTTTCCAGACAGGGTCTAATGAAAAACTGTTTTTT. It encodes CASSFQTGSNEKLFF.